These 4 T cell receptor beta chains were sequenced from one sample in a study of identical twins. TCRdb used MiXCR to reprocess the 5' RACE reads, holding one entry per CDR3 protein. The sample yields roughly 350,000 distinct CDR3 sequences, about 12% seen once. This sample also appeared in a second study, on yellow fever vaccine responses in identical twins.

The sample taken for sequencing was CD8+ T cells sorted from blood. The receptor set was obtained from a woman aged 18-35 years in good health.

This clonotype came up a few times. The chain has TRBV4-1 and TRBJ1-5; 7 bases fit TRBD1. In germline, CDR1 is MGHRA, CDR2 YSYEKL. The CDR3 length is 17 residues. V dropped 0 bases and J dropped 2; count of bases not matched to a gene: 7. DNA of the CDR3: TGCGCCAGCAGCCAAGACTCGGGCCAGGGGGGCAATCAGCCCCAGCATTTT. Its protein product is CASSQDSGQGGNQPQHF.

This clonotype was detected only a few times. The CDR3 DNA follows: TGCAGTGCTACCACCCCGGGACACTCCATTAGCTCCTACAATGAGCAGTTCTTC. This codes for CSATTPGHSISSYNEQFF. The gene calls are TRBV20-1 and TRBJ2-1, with D tentatively TRBD1 (6 bases). Per germline, CDR1 DFQATT and CDR2 SNEGSKA (reference sequence). Trimming removed 4 bases from V and 0 bases from J, with 22 bases in between. CDR3 length: 18 residues.

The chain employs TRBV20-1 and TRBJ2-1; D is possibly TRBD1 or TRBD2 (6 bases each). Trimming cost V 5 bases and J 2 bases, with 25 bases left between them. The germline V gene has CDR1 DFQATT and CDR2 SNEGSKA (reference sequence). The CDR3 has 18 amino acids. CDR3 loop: CSAAPTGGQTRTYNEQFF. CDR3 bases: TGCAGTGCTGCGCCGACCGGGGGACAAACGAGAACCTACAATGAGCAGTTCTTC.

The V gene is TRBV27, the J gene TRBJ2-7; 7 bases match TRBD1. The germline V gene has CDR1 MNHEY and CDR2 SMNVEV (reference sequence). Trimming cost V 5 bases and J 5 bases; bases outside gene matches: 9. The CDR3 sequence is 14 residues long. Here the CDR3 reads CASSPEGTGDEQYF. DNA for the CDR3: TGTGCCAGCAGTCCCGAAGGTACAGGGGACGAGCAGTACTTC.